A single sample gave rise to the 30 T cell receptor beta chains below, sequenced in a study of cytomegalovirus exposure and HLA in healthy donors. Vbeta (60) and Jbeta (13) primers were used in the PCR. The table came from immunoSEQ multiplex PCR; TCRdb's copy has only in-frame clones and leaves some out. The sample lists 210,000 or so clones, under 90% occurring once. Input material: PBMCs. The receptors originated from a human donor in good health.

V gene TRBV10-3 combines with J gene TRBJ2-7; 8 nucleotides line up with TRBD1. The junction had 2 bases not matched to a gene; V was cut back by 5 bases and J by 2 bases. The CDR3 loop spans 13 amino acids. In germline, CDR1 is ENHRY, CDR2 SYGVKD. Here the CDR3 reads CAISSTGAYEQYF. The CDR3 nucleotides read TGTGCCATCAGTTCGACAGGGGCCTACGAGCAGTACTTC.

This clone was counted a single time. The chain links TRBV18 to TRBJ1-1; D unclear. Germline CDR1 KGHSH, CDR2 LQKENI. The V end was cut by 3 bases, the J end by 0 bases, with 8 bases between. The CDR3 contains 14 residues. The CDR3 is CASSPRSLNTEAFF. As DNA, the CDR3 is TGTGCCAGCTCACCCCGCAGTCTGAACACTGAAGCTTTCTTT.

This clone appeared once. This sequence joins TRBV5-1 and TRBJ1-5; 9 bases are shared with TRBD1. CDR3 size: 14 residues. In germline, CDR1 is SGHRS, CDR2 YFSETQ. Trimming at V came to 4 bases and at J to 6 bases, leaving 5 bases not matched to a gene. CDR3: CASSQTGGSQPQHF. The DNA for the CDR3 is TGCGCCAGCAGCCAAACAGGGGGCAGTCAGCCCCAGCATTTT.

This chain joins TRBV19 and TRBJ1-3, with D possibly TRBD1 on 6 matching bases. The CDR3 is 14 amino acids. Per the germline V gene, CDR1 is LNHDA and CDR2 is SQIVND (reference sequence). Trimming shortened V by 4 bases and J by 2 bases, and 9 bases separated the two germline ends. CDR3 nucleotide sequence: TGTGCCAGTAGTACCACAGGGACTGGAAACACCATATATTTT. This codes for CASSTTGTGNTIYF.

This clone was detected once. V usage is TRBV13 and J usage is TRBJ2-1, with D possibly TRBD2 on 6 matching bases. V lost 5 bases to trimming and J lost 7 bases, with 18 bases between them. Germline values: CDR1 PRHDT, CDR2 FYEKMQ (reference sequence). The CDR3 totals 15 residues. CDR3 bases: TGTGCCAGCAGCCCTGTGGTGGGACGGGGGAATGAGCAGTTCTTC. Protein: CASSPVVGRGNEQFF.

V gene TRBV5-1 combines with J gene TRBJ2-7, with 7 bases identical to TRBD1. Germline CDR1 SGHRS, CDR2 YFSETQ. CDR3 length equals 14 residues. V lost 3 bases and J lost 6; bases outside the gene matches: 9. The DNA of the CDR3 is TGCGCCAGCAGCTCGGGAACAGGGGTCGGCGAGCAGTACTTC. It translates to CASSSGTGVGEQYF.

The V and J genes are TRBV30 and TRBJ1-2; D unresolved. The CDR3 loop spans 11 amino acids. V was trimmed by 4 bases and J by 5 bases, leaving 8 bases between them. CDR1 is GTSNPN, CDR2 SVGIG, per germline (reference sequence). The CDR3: CAWIRGYGYTF. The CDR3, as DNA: TGTGCCTGGATACGGGGTTATGGCTACACCTTC. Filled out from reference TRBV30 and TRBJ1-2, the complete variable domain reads SQTIHQWPATLVQPVGSPLSLECTVEGTSNPNLYWYRQAAGRGLQLLFYSVGIGQISSEVPQNLSASRPQDRQFILSSKKLLLSDSGFYLCAWIRGYGYTFGSGTRLTVV.

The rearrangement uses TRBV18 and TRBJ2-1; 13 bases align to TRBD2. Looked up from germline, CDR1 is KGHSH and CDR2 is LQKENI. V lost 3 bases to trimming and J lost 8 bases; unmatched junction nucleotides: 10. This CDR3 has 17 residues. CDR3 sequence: CASSPIGLAGEADEQFF. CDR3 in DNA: TGTGCCAGCTCACCCATTGGACTAGCGGGAGAGGCCGATGAGCAGTTCTTC.

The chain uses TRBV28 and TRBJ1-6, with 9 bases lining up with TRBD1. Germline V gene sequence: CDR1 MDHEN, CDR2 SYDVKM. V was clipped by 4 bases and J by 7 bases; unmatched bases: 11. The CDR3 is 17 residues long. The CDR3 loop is CASSSHHGTGLNSPLHF. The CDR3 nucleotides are TGTGCCAGCAGTTCCCACCACGGGACAGGGCTAAATTCACCCCTCCACTTT.

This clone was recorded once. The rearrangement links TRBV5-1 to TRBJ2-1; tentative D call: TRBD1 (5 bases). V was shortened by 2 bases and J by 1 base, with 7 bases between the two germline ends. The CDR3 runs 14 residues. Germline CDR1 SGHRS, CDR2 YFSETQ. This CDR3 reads CASSFAGSYNEQFF. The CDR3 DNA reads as TGCGCCAGCAGCTTCGCAGGGTCCTACAATGAGCAGTTCTTC.

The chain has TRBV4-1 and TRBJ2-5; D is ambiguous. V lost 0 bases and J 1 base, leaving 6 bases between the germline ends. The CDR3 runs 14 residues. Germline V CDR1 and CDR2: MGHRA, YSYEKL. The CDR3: CASSQDPVQETQYF. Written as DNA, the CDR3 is TGCGCCAGCAGCCAAGATCCGGTCCAAGAGACCCAGTACTTC.

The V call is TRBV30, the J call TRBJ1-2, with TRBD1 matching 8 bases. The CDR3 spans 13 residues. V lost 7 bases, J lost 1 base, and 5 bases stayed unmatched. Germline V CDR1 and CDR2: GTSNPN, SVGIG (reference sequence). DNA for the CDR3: TGTGCCTCGCAGGGGGCGAATAACTATGGCTACACCTTC. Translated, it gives CASQGANNYGYTF.

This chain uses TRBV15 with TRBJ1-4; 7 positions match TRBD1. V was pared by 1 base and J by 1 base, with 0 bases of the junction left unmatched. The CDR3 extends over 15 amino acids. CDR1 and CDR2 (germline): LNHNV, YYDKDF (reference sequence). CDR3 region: CATSRGQGTNEKLFF. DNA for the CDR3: TGTGCCACCAGCAGAGGACAGGGAACTAATGAAAAACTGTTTTTT.

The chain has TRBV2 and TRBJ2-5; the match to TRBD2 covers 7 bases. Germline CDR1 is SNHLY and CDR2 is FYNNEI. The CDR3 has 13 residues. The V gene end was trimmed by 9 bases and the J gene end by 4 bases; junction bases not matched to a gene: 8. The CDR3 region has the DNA TGTGCCAGAGCCTCAAGGGAGGGAGAGACCCAGTACTTC. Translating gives CARASREGETQYF.

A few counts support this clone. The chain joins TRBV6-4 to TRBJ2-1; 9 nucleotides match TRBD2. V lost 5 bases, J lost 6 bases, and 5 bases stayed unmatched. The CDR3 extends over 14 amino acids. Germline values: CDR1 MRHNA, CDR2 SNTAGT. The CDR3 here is CASSPAGGSNEQFF. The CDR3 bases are TGTGCCAGCAGTCCAGCGGGAGGTTCCAATGAGCAGTTCTTC.

This chain's CDR3 is CASSSFSTSGSKTQYF. CDR3 coding DNA: TGTGCCAGCAGCTCCTTCTCGACTAGCGGGAGTAAGACCCAGTACTTC. J is TRBJ2-5 and V is TRBV5-8, with 12 bases lining up with TRBD2. V shed 3 bases and J 6 bases; nucleotides not matched to a gene: 9. CDR3 length: 16 amino acids. Germline V gives CDR1 SGHTS, CDR2 YDEGEE.

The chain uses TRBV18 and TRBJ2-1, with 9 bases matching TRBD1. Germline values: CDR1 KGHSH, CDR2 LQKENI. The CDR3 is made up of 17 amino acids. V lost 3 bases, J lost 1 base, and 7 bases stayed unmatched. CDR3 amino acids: CASSPLQGAVSYNEQFF. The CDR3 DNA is TGTGCCAGCTCACCGTTACAGGGGGCAGTATCCTACAATGAGCAGTTCTTC.

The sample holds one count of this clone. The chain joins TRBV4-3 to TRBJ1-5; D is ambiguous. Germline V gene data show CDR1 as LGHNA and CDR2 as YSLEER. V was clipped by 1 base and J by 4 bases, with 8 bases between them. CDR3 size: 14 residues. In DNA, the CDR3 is TGCGCCAGCAGCCAAGTTCCGGGGAATCAGCCCCAGCATTTT. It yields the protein CASSQVPGNQPQHF.

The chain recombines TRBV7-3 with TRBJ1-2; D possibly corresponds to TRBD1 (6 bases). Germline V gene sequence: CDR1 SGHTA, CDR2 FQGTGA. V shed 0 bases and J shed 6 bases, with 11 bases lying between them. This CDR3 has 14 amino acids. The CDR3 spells CASSLTGGADGYTF. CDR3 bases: TGTGCCAGCAGCTTAACTGGGGGCGCCGATGGCTACACCTTC.

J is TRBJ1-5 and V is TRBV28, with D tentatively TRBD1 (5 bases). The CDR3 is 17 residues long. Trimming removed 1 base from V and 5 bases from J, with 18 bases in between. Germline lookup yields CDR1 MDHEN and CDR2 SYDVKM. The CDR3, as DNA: TGTGCCAGCAGTTTATCCCTCTCGGGGAGGGGTCATCAGCCCCAGCATTTT. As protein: CASSLSLSGRGHQPQHF.

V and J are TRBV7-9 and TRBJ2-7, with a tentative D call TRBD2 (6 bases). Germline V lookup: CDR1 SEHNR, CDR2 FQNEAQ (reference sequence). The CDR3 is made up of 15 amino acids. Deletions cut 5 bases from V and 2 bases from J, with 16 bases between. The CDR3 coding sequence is TGTGCCAGCAGCGACACGGCTAGCGCGGCCTACGAGCAGTACTTC. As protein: CASSDTASAAYEQYF.

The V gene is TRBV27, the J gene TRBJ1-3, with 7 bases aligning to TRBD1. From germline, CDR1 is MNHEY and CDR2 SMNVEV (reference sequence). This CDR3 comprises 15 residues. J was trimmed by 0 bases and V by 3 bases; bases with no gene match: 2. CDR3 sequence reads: CASSLGQSSGNTIYF. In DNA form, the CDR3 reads TGTGCCAGCAGTTTGGGACAGAGCTCTGGAAACACCATATATTTT.

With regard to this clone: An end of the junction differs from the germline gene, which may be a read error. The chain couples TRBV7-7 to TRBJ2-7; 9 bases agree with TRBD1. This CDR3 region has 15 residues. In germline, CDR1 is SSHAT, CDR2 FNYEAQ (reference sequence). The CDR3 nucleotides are TGTGCTAGCAGCGAAGGGACAGGGCCCGCCCACGAGCAGTACTTC. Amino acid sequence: CASSEGTGPAHEQYF. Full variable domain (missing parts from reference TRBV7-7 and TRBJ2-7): GAGVSQSPRYKVTKRGQDVTLRCDPISSHATLYWYQQALGQGPEFLTYFNYEAQPDKSGLPSDRFSAERPEGSISTLTIQRTEQRDSAMYRCASSEGTGPAHEQYFGPGTRLTVT.

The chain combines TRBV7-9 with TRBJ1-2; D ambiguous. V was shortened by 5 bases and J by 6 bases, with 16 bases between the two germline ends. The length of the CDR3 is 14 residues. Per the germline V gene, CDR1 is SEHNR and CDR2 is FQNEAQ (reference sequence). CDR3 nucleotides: TGTGCCAGCAGCCTTGGGTCTCCAGGCGATGGCTACACCTTC. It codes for CASSLGSPGDGYTF.

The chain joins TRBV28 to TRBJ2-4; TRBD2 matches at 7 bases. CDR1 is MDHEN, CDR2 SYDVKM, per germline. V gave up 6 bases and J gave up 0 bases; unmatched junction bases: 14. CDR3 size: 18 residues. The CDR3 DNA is TGTGCCAGCAGACCCGACCCCGGCAAGCGGGGAGCCAAAAACATTCAGTACTTC. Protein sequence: CASRPDPGKRGAKNIQYF.

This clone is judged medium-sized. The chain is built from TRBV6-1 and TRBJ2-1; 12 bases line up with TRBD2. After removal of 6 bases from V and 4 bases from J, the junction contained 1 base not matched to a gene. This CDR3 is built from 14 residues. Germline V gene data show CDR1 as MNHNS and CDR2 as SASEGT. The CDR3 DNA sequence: TGTGCCAGCAGACTAGCGGGAGGTTACAATGAGCAGTTCTTC. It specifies CASRLAGGYNEQFF.

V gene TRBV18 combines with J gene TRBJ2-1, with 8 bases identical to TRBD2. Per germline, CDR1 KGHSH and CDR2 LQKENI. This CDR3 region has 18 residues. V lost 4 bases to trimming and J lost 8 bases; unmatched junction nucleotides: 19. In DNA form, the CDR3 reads TGTGCCAGCTCACTATTGACTAGCGTACAATCGGCCGGCCATGAGCAGTTCTTC. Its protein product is CASSLLTSVQSAGHEQFF.

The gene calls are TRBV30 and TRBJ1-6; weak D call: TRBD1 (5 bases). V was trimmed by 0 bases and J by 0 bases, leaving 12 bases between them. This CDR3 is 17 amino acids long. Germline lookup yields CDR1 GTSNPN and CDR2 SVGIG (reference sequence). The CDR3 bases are TGTGCCTGGAGTGTTGCAGGGCAGAGCTCCTATAATTCACCCCTCCACTTT. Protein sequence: CAWSVAGQSSYNSPLHF.

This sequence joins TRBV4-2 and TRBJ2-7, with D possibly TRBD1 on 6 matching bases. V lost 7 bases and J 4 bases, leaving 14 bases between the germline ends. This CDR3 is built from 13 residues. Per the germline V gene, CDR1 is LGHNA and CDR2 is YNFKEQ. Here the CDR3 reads CASTSGDKYEQYF. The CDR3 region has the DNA TGTGCCAGCACCTCAGGGGACAAATACGAGCAGTACTTC.

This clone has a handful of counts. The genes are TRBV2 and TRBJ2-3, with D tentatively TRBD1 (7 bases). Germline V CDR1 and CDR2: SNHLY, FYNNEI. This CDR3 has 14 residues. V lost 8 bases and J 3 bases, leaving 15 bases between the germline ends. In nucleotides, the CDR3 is TGTGCCAGCGGTTTCAGGGGGGTGACAGATACGCAGTATTTT. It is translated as CASGFRGVTDTQYF.